This TCR beta chain comes out of a study of blood T cell repertoires in COVID-19. Study details: Samples came from the United States, Italy and Spain, spanning acute and convalescent COVID-19.

Germline V CDR1 and CDR2: MNHEY, SVGAGI. This CDR3 comprises 15 residues. V dropped 0 bases and J dropped 11; count of bases not matched to a gene: 8. Profiling relied on immunoSEQ multiplex PCR, and the TCRdb table lists in-frame clones only, not all of them. In the table there are approximately 320,000 clones, around nine tenths of which are singletons. Participants were aged about 18 to 90 years, lived in over 20 US areas, and enrolled virtually. Cohort allocation depended upon clinical history that participants reported. For recovered donors of Cohort 3, there were two negative PCRs, clearance, or symptom resolution.

The receptor was isolated from a man aged 55 to 70 who had recovered from COVID-19. The chain links TRBV6-5 to TRBJ1-1; the match to TRBD1 covers 11 bases. The specimen was PBMCs or T cells enriched from blood (not recorded which). The DNA of the CDR3 is TGTGCCAGCAGTTACTCGCACGGGACAGGGGGAGTGGCTTTCTTT. As protein: CASSYSHGTGGVAFF.